This T cell receptor (beta chain) derives from a study of T cell responses to AZD1222 COVID-19 vaccine. In the study overall: Samples with a second dose at about 4 or about 12 weeks were pooled together. Findings and caveats of the study: Within unmutated variant regions lay the reported targets of nearly half of spike-specific TCRs. The sample set comprised mostly white British donors with more females, and clonal diversity was possibly underestimated.

The length of the CDR3 is 16 residues. V was pared by 1 base and J by 1 base, with 3 bases of the junction left unmatched. Germline assignment: CDR1 SGHRS and CDR2 YFSETQ. Produced via immunoSEQ multiplex PCR; TCRdb's table is partial and in-frame only. The table shows tens of thousands of clones, with around four fifths occurring only once. With respect to this clone: Its antigen is still unknown.

This clonotype was obtained from an adult in good health. Specimen: peripheral blood, collected on day 0 of AZD1222 vaccination. The chain is built from TRBV5-1 and TRBJ2-3, with TRBD2 matching 10 bases. The CDR3 bases are TGCGCCAGCAGCTTGAGGACTAGCGGAGGCACAGATACGCAGTATTTT. Its translation is CASSLRTSGGTDTQYF.